These T cell receptor beta chains were read from a single sample in a study of high-grade serous ovarian cancer treatment subgroups. Assay used: immunoSEQ multiplex PCR; TCRdb lists only in-frame clones, some missing. This sample yields 2,800 or so clones, of which 70% to 80% are seen a single time; 4.5% to 5% belongs to the top ten. The specimen was tumor tissue. These receptor sequences come from a human donor with high-grade serous ovarian cancer. CDR3s include the opening cysteine and the closing phenylalanine or tryptophan. The order of the fields is D gene, V gene, clone size, J gene, CDR3 protein, CDR3 DNA. A D gene is named only where the DNA matches it firmly. Where a row states a size, it is once, few, many or the class of an expanded clone; other rows omit it.

>.|TRBV30|.|TRBJ1-5
CAWSSWETVYSNQPQHF
TGTGCCTGGAGTTCGTGGGAGACCGTTTATAGCAATCAGCCCCAGCATTTT
>TRBD1|TRBV30|.|TRBJ2-7
CAWSVGTVYEQYF
TGTGCCTGGAGTGTCGGGACAGTCTACGAGCAGTACTTC
>TRBD1|TRBV19|.|TRBJ1-2
CASRHTFWTGGSVGYTF
TGTGCCAGTCGTCACACCTTCTGGACAGGGGGCTCCGTGGGCTACACCTTC
>TRBD1|TRBV7-2|.|TRBJ1-3
CASSHGTGDGNTIYF
TGTGCCAGCAGCCATGGGACAGGGGATGGAAACACCATATATTTT
>.|TRBV7-6|once|TRBJ2-1
CASSLDPADAYNEQFF
TGTGCCAGCAGCTTAGATCCAGCGGACGCCTACAATGAGCAGTTCTTC
>.|TRBV4-2|.|TRBJ1-1
CASSQDRRAGTEAFF
TGTGCCAGCAGCCAAGACAGGCGGGCCGGCACTGAAGCTTTCTTT
>.|TRBV4-3|few|TRBJ2-6
CASSQVNSGANVLTF
TGCGCCAGCAGCCAAGTCAACTCTGGGGCCAACGTCCTGACTTTC
>TRBD1|TRBV15|few|TRBJ1-3
CATSRDLGQAHSGNTIYF
TGTGCCACCAGCAGAGATCTAGGACAGGCCCACTCTGGAAACACCATATATTTT
>.|TRBV9|once|TRBJ2-3
CASSPYQGSTDTQYF
TGTGCCAGCAGCCCGTATCAGGGAAGCACAGATACGCAGTATTTT
>TRBD2|TRBV7-2|few|TRBJ2-5
CASSLWTSGGAVETQYF
TGTGCCAGCAGCTTGTGGACTAGCGGGGGGGCTGTGGAGACCCAGTACTTC
>.|TRBV7-9|.|TRBJ2-1
CASSTEQILNEQFF
TGTGCCAGCTCCACTGAACAAATCCTCAATGAGCAGTTCTTC
>TRBD2|TRBV7-2|.|TRBJ2-5
CASSPDPLAGWRETQYF
TGTGCCAGCAGCCCAGACCCCCTAGCGGGGTGGCGAGAGACCCAGTACTTC
>.|TRBV25-1|.|TRBJ2-7
CASSERRDEQYF
TGTGCCAGCAGTGAACGGAGGGACGAGCAGTACTTC
>.|TRBV15|once|TRBJ2-1
CATSRDVLHNEQFF
TGTGCCACCAGCAGAGATGTCCTCCACAATGAGCAGTTCTTC
>TRBD2|TRBV7-2|.|TRBJ2-3
CASSPKAGRLPDTQYF
TGTGCCAGCAGCCCGAAGGCCGGGAGGCTTCCAGATACGCAGTATTTT
>.|TRBV11-1|.|TRBJ2-1
CASSLAGAYNEQFF
TGTGCCAGCAGCTTAGCCGGGGCCTACAATGAGCAGTTCTTC
>TRBD1|TRBV7-8|.|TRBJ1-1
CASSLVGQGTEAFF
TGTGCCAGCAGCTTAGTAGGACAGGGCACTGAAGCTTTCTTT
>TRBD2|TRBV11-2|.|TRBJ2-5
CASSLVSGGAWAQYF
TGTGCCAGCAGCTTAGTTAGCGGGGGGGCCTGGGCCCAGTACTTC
>TRBD2|TRBV9|.|TRBJ2-1
CASSVGSSGDEQFF
TGTGCCAGCAGCGTAGGATCTAGCGGGGATGAGCAGTTCTTC
>.|TRBV7-9|.|TRBJ2-7
CASSFSGSNEQYF
TGTGCCAGCAGCTTCTCTGGGAGCAACGAGCAGTACTTC
>TRBD1|TRBV11-3|few|TRBJ1-5
CASSRTGSNQPQHF
TGTGCCAGCAGCCGGACAGGCTCCAATCAGCCCCAGCATTTT
>TRBD2|TRBV15|.|TRBJ2-1
CATSRAGLAGVNEQFF
TGTGCCACCAGCAGAGCAGGACTAGCGGGAGTCAATGAGCAGTTCTTC
>TRBD1|TRBV6-1|.|TRBJ2-5
CASSFTNRGQETQYF
TGTGCCAGCAGTTTTACTAACAGGGGGCAAGAGACCCAGTACTTC
>.|TRBV7-8|large|TRBJ2-4
CASSLDGKHGNIQYF
TGTGCCAGCAGCTTAGACGGGAAGCACGGAAACATTCAGTACTTC
>.|TRBV7-2|.|TRBJ2-7
CASSPGYEQYF
TGTGCCAGCAGCCCCGGTTACGAGCAGTACTTC
>TRBD2|TRBV11-3|.|TRBJ2-3
CASSIGTSGRTDTQYF
TGTGCCAGCAGCATAGGGACTAGCGGGAGAACAGATACGCAGTATTTT
>.|TRBV11-2|.|TRBJ2-2
CASSLVWAGELFF
TGTGCCAGCAGCTTGGTCTGGGCCGGGGAGCTGTTTTTT
>.|TRBV7-2|.|TRBJ1-6
CASSSVGNSPLHF
TGTGCCAGCAGCTCAGTCGGGAATTCACCCCTCCACTTT
>.|TRBV5-1|once|TRBJ1-5
CASSLEAGSNQPQHF
TGCGCCAGCAGCTTGGAGGCGGGGAGCAACCAGCCCCAGCATTTT
>TRBD2|TRBV15|once|TRBJ2-3
CATSRVGTSGSLGTDTQYF
TGTGCCACCAGCAGAGTTGGGACTAGCGGGAGTTTGGGCACAGATACGCAGTATTTT
>TRBD1|TRBV29-1|.|TRBJ2-7
CSARDRGEQYF
TGCAGCGCCCGGGACAGAGGGGAGCAGTACTTC